This TCR beta chain was sequenced in a study of control samples from healthy donors and cancer patients. The method was immunoSEQ multiplex PCR; TCRdb's version includes in-frame clones alone and lacks a portion of them. The sample lists roughly 400,000 clones; more than 80% were seen once. V lost 0 bases and J lost 4, with 15 bases in between. The V gene's germline CDR1 is LGHNA and CDR2 YNFKEQ. The CDR3 length is 17 residues. This TCR came from a man aged 40-49 years with head and neck cancer. The chain couples TRBV4-2 to TRBJ2-2; a possible D gene is TRBD1 (5 bases). The material sequenced was PBMCs. CDR3 protein: CASSQDRQTYLTGELFF. The CDR3 DNA reads TGTGCCAGCAGCCAAGATAGACAGACTTACCTCACCGGGGAGCTGTTTTTT.